A single sample is the source of the 6 T cell receptor beta chains below, sequenced in a study of T cell responses to AZD1222 COVID-19 vaccine. Some clones are missing from TCRdb's copy, which holds only in-frame ones; the method was immunoSEQ multiplex PCR. The sample holds fewer than 35,000 clones, roughly nine tenths seen once. The sequencing used peripheral blood, collected on day 0 of AZD1222 vaccination. These receptors were obtained from an adult in good health.

The chain is built from TRBV7-9 and TRBJ1-1; 7 nucleotides line up with TRBD1. The germline CDR1 and CDR2 sequences are SEHNR and FQNEAQ (reference sequence). Trimming took 5 bases from V and 1 from J; bases not matched to a gene: 10. This CDR3 is built from 16 residues. This chain's CDR3 is CASSPRATGPNTEAFF. CDR3 nucleotide sequence: TGTGCCAGCAGCCCCCGAGCGACAGGGCCGAACACTGAAGCTTTCTTT.

This chain uses TRBV6-6 with TRBJ1-2; possible D gene TRBD1, 5 bases. Germline values: CDR1 MNHNY, CDR2 SVGAGI (reference sequence). This CDR3 has 14 amino acids. Between the trimmed V and J ends, which lost 1 base and 6 bases, there was a span of 12 bases. The CDR3 is CASSYLRGADGYTF. The DNA of the CDR3 is TGTGCCAGCAGTTACTTGAGGGGAGCGGATGGCTACACCTTC.

This rearrangement joins TRBV11-3 to TRBJ2-1; the D gene is possibly TRBD1 (6 bases). The CDR3 contains 14 residues. The ends were cut back, 1 base at V and 6 bases at J, with 10 bases in the middle. Germline V gene data show CDR1 as SGHNT and CDR2 as YENEEA. The CDR3: CASSLGQASNEQFF. The CDR3 DNA follows: TGTGCCAGCAGCTTAGGACAGGCTAGCAATGAGCAGTTCTTC.

J is TRBJ1-1 and V is TRBV12-3 or TRBV12-4; D possibly corresponds to TRBD1 (6 bases). CDR3 size: 13 residues. Trimming cost V 3 bases and J 9 bases, with 14 bases left between them. CDR3 nucleotides: TGTGCCAGCAGTTTGTCAGGGGCTGTTCAAGCTTTCTTT. Translating it yields CASSLSGAVQAFF.

V usage is TRBV18 and J usage is TRBJ1-6; 8 nucleotides line up with TRBD1. J gave up 7 bases and V 6 bases, and 8 bases lay outside the gene matches. The CDR3 contains 15 residues. Germline V gene sequence: CDR1 KGHSH, CDR2 LQKENI. In nucleotides, the CDR3 is TGTGCCAGCTCGTCCGACAGGGGTACCAATTCACCCCTCCACTTT. Protein: CASSSDRGTNSPLHF.

V usage is TRBV5-4 and J usage is TRBJ1-4, with D unresolved. The CDR3 is made up of 14 amino acids. V was shortened by 2 bases and J by 3 bases, with 8 bases between the two germline ends. CDR1 and CDR2 (germline): SGHNT, YYREEE (reference sequence). CDR3 residues: CASSLGLANEKLFF. Here the CDR3 DNA reads TGTGCCAGCAGCTTAGGGCTGGCTAATGAAAAACTGTTTTTT.